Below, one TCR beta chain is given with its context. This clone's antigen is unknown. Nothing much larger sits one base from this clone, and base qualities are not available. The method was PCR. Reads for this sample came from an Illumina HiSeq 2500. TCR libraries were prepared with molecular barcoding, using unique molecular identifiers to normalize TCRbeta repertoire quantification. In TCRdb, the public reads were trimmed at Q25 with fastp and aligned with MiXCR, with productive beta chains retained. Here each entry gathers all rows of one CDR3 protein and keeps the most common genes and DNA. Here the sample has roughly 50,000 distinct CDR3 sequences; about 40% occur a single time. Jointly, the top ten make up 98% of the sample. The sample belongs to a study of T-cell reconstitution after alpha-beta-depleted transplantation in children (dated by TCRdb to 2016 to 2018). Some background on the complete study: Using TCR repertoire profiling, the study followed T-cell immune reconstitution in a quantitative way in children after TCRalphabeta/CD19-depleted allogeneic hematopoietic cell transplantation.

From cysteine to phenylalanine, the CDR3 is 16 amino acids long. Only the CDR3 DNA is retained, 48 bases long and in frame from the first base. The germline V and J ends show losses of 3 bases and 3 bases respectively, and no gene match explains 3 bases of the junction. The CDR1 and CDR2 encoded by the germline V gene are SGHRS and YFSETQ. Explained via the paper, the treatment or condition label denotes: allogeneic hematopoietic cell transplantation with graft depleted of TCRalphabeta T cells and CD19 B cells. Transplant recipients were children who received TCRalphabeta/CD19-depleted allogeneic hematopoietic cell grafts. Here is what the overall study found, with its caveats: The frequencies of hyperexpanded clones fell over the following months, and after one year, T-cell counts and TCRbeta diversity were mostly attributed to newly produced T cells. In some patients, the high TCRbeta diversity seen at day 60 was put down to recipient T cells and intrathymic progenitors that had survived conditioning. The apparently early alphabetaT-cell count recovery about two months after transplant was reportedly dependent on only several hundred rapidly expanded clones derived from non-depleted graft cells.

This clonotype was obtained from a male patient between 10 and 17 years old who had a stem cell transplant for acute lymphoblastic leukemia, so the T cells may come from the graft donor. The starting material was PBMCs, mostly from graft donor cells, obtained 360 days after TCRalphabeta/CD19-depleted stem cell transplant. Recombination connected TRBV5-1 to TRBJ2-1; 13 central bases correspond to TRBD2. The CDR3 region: CASSWGLAGNYNEQFF. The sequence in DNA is TGCGCCAGCAGCTGGGGACTAGCGGGGAACTACAATGAGCAGTTCTTC. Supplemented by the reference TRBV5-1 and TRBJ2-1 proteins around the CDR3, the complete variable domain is KAGVTQTPRYLIKTRGQQVTLSCSPISGHRSVSWYQQTPGQGLQFLFEYFSETQRNKGNFPGRFSGRQFSNSRSEMNVSTLELGDSALYLCASSWGLAGNYNEQFFGPGTRLTVL.